This T cell receptor (beta chain) was profiled in a study of CD8+ T cells in alopecia areata. In germline, CDR1 is SQVTM, CDR2 ANQGSEA. Germline trimming cut 6 bases from V and 1 base from J; bases unmatched to any gene: 2. There are 15 residues in the CDR3. Extracted from the samples, RNA was reverse transcribed into cDNA to serve as the sequencing template. Profiled with immunoSEQ multiplex PCR; TCRdb holds only in-frame clones, not every one. The sample shows some 110,000 clones, about 59% of them seen only once. Treatment indicated: oral pan-JAK inhibitor, 5-10 mg twice daily. Punch biopsies of lesional scalp, plus peripheral blood, were taken from alopecia areata patients.

The origin of this receptor is a human donor with alopecia areata. The chain uses TRBV29-1 and TRBJ2-2; 13 bases match TRBD2. Here the sequenced sample was CD8+ T cells sorted from blood, taken at week 24, from a patient treated with tofacitinib. CDR3 protein: CSVGTSGENTGELFF. The CDR3 coding sequence is TGCAGCGTCGGGACTAGCGGGGAGAACACCGGGGAGCTGTTTTTT.